Listed below are T cell receptor beta chains from one sample, sequenced in a study of molecular identifiers for immune sequencing clone quantification. TCRdb ran MiXCR on the PCR reads and lists one entry per CDR3 protein. The sample records approximately 630,000 distinct CDR3 sequences, roughly 23% being singletons. Sequencing used naive CD8+ T cells from blood, with Jurkat cell RNA spiked in. The receptor source for this set is a human donor in good health. Some libraries in this study had Jurkat cell RNA spiked in. Each CDR3 is given with its conserved first and last residue. D genes are given only for firm matches. Clone size is stated in some rows and not others, as once, few, many or a class when expanded.

V,D,J,size,DNA,CDR3
TRBV28,NA,TRBJ2-3,NA,TGTGCCAGCAGTTTAGAGGGGGAGGAACTCACAGATACGCAGTATTTT,CASSLEGEELTDTQYF
TRBV5-1,NA,TRBJ2-1,NA,TGCGCCAGCAGGGACAACTACAATGAGCAGTTCTTC,CASRDNYNEQFF
TRBV12-3/TRBV12-4,NA,TRBJ2-5,NA,TGTGCCAGCAGCAGTCTAGCATTCCCAGAGACCCAGTACTTC,CASSSLAFPETQYF
TRBV20-1,NA,TRBJ2-7,NA,TGCAGTGCTAGCCCGGGGATCTCCTACGAGCAGTACTTC,CSASPGISYEQYF
TRBV12-5,NA,TRBJ2-3,many,TGTGCTAGTGGTGCAGGGGACCTAACAGATACGCAGTATTTT,CASGAGDLTDTQYF
TRBV6-5,NA,TRBJ2-1,few,TGTGCCAGCAGTTACTCCGGGCCCAGGAGCTCCTACAATGAGCAGTTCTTC,CASSYSGPRSSYNEQFF
TRBV30,NA,TRBJ2-5,few,TGTGCCTGGAGTGTAGGTAGGGCCGAGACCCAGTACTTC,CAWSVGRAETQYF
TRBV7-2,NA,TRBJ1-1,many,TGTGCCAGCCTTTACGGTGGTGGCACTGAAGCTTTCTTT,CASLYGGGTEAFF
TRBV28,TRBD2,TRBJ2-3,many,TGTGCCAGCAGTTTTCATAGCGGGAGTAAGTCAGATACGCAGTATTTT,CASSFHSGSKSDTQYF
TRBV12-3/TRBV12-4,TRBD2,TRBJ2-5,NA,TGTGCCAGCAGTTTTAGCGGGGGCCACCAAGAGACCCAGTACTTC,CASSFSGGHQETQYF
TRBV19,NA,TRBJ2-1,NA,TGTGCCAGTAGTATAGATCGGACAGCCAACAATGAGCAGTTCTTC,CASSIDRTANNEQFF
TRBV2,NA,TRBJ2-7,NA,TGTGCCAGCAGTGAAGCGCCCCTGGTCCTCTCCTACGAGCAGTACTTC,CASSEAPLVLSYEQYF
TRBV5-1,NA,TRBJ2-7,NA,TGCGCCAGCAGCTTGGACAGGGACTCTTACGAGCAGTACTTC,CASSLDRDSYEQYF
TRBV29-1,TRBD1,TRBJ1-1,many,TGCAGCGTTGAAGACAGGGGGCGGACCACTGAAGCTTTCTTT,CSVEDRGRTTEAFF
TRBV28,TRBD2,TRBJ2-1,many,TGTGCCAACGACTGGAGCGGACTAGCGGGGAAAGTCAATGAGCAGTTCTTC,CANDWSGLAGKVNEQFF
TRBV20-1,NA,TRBJ2-7,many,TGCAGTGCTAGCAGGAAATACGAGCAGTACTTC,CSASRKYEQYF
TRBV4-3,TRBD1,TRBJ2-7,NA,TGCGCCAGCAGTCCTACAGGGGCCTCGGGCGAGCAGTACTTC,CASSPTGASGEQYF